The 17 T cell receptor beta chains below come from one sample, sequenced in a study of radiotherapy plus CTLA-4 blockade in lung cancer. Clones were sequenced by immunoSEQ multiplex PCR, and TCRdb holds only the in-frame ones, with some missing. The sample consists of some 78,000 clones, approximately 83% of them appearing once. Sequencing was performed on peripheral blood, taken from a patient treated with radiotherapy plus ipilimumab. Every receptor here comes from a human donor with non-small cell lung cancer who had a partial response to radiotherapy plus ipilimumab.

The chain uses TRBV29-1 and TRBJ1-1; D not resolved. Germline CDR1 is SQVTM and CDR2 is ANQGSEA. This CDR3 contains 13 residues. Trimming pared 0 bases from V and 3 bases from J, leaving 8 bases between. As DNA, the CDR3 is TGCAGCGTTGAAGACTTCACGGACACTGAAGCTTTCTTT. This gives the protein CSVEDFTDTEAFF.

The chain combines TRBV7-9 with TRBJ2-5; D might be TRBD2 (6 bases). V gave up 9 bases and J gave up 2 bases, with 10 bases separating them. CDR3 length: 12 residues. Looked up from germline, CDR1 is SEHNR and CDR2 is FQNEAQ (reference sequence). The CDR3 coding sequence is TGTGCCAGTTCGGAGGGACAAGAGACCCAGTACTTC. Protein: CASSEGQETQYF.

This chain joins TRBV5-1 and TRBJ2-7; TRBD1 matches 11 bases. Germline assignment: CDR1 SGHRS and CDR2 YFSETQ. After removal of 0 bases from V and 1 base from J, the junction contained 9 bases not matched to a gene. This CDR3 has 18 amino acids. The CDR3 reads CASSLDSLGTGGSYEQYF. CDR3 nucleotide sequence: TGCGCCAGCAGCTTGGATTCTCTTGGGACAGGGGGTTCCTACGAGCAGTACTTC.

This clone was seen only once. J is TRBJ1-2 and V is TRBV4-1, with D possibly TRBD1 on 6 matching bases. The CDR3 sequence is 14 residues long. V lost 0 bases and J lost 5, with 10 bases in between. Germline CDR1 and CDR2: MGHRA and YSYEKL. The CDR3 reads CASSQEGALYGYTF. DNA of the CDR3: TGCGCCAGCAGCCAAGAGGGGGCCCTTTATGGCTACACCTTC.

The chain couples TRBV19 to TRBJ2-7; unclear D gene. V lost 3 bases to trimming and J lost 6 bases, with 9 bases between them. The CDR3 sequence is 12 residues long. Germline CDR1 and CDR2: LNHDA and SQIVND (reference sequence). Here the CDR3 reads CASSIGVSEQYV. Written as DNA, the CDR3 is TGTGCCAGTAGTATCGGTGTGAGCGAGCAGTACGTC.

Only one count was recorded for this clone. In DNA form, the CDR3 reads TGTGCCAGTAGTATTAGCCGGGGGAAAACCGGGGAGCTGTTTTTT. Translation: CASSISRGKTGELFF. The J gene is TRBJ2-2, the V gene TRBV19; D might be TRBD2 (6 bases). Germline V gene lookup returns CDR1 LNHDA and CDR2 SQIVND (reference sequence). Trimming cost V 3 bases and J 5 bases, with 13 bases left between them. This CDR3 is built from 15 residues.

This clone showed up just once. CDR3 sequence: CASSPSEGTKAFF. The CDR3 region has the DNA TGTGCCAGCAGTCCGTCCGAAGGGACAAAAGCTTTCTTT. The chain carries TRBV25-1 and TRBJ1-1; possible D gene TRBD1, 6 bases. CDR1 is MGHDK and CDR2 is SYGVNS in the germline V gene. The CDR3 is made up of 13 amino acids. V shed 5 bases and J shed 9 bases, with 16 bases lying between them. Full variable domain (missing parts from reference TRBV25-1 and TRBJ1-1): EADIYQTPRYLVIGTGKKITLECSQTMGHDKMYWYQQDPGMELHLIHYSYGVNSTEKGDLSSESTVSRIRTEHFPLTLESARPSHTSQYLCASSPSEGTKAFFGQGTRLTVV.

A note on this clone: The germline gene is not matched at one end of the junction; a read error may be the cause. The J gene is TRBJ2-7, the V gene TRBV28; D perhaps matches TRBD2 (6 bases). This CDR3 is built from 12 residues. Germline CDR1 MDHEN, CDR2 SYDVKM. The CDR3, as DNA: TGTGCCAGCGTGGGGAGGCCCTATGAGCAGTACTTC. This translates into CASVGRPYEQYF.

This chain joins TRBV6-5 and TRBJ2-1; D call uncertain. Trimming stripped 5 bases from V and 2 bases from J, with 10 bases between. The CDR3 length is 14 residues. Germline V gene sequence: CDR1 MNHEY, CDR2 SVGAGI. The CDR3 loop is CASSGRQAYNEQFF. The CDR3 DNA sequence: TGTGCCAGCAGTGGTCGGCAGGCCTACAATGAGCAGTTCTTC.

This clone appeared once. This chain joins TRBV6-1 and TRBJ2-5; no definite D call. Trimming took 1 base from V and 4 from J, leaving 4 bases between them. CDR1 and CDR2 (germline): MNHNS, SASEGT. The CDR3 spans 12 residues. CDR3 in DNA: TGTGCCAGCAGTGAAGTAATAGAGACCCAGTACTTC. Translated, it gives CASSEVIETQYF.

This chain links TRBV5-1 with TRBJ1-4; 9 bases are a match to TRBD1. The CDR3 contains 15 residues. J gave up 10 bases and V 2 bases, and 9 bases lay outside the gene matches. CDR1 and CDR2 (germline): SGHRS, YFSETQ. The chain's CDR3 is CASSFARDRVRKLFF. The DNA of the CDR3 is TGCGCCAGCAGCTTCGCCCGGGACAGGGTTAGAAAACTGTTTTTT.

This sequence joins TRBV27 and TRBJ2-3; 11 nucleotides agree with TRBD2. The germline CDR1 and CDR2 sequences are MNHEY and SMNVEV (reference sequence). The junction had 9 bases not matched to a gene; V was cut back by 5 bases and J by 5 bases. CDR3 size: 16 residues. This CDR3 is CASSDVAGGPQDTQYF. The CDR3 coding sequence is TGTGCCAGCAGTGACGTAGCGGGAGGGCCCCAAGATACGCAGTATTTT.

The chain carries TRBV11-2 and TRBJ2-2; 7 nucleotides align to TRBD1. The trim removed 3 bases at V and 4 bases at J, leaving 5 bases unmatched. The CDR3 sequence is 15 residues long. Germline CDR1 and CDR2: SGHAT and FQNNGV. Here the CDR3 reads CASSFDRVGTGELFF. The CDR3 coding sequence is TGTGCCAGCAGCTTCGACAGGGTGGGCACCGGGGAGCTGTTTTTT.

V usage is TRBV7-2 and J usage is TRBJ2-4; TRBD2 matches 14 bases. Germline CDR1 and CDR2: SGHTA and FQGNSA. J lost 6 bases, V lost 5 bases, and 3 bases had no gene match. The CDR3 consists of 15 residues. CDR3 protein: CASSAGLAGGNIQYF. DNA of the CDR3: TGTGCCAGCAGCGCCGGACTAGCGGGGGGAAACATTCAGTACTTC.

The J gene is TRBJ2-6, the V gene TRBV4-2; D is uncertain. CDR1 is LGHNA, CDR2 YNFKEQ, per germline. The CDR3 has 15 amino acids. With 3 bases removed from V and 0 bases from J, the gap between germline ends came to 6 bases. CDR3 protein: CASSQASSGANVLTF. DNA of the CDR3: TGTGCCAGCAGCCAGGCATCCTCTGGGGCCAACGTCCTGACTTTC.

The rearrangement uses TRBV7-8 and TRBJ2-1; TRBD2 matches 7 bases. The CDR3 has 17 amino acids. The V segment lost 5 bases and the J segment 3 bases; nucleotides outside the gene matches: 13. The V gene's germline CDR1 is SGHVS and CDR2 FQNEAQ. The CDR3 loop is CASSAPLREGRYNEQFF. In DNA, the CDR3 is TGTGCCAGCAGCGCCCCCTTGAGGGAGGGTCGCTACAATGAGCAGTTCTTC.

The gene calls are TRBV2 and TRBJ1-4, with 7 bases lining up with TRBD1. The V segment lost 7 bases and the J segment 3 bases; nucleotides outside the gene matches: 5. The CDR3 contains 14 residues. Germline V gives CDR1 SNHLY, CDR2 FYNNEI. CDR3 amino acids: CASTLQGSNEKLFF. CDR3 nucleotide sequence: TGTGCCAGCACCCTACAGGGGTCTAATGAAAAACTGTTTTTT.